Listed below are T cell receptor beta chains from one sample, sequenced in a study of cytomegalovirus exposure and HLA in healthy donors. Data came from immunoSEQ multiplex PCR; TCRdb stores just in-frame clones and leaves some out. This table lists about 60,000 clones. Input material: PBMCs. These receptors were obtained from a middle-aged man in good health and CMV-seropositive. CDR3s include the opening cysteine and the closing phenylalanine or tryptophan. A D gene is named only where the DNA matches it firmly.

TRBJ2-5 | - | TRBV27 | TGCGCAAGTCGGGGTCAAGAGACCCAGTACTTC | CASRGQETQYF
TRBJ2-7 | - | TRBV2 | TGTGCCAGCAGAGCTCGGTCTGGCGGGCCTTACGAGCAGTACTTC | CASRARSGGPYEQYF
TRBJ1-1 | TRBD1 | TRBV19 | TGTGCCAGTAGTACCCACAGGGGGAACACTGAAGCTTTCTTT | CASSTHRGNTEAFF
TRBJ2-7 | TRBD1 | TRBV19 | TGTGCCAGCTCGGGACAGAACGCCTACGAGCAGTACTTC | CASSGQNAYEQYF
TRBJ1-5 | TRBD1 | TRBV30 | TGTGCCTGGAGTCCCCGACAGGGGGTGAATCAGCCCCAGCATTTT | CAWSPRQGVNQPQHF
TRBJ2-7 | - | TRBV5-6 | TGTGCCAGCAGCTCAGGGTCTTTCGGGTATTACGAGCAGTACTTC | CASSSGSFGYYEQYF
TRBJ2-7 | - | TRBV4-1 | TGCGCCAGCAGCCAAGCGACCTCGAGGGACGAGCAGTACTTC | CASSQATSRDEQYF
TRBJ1-2 | - | TRBV6-5 | TGTGCCAGCAGTTACTCGAAAGGGGGGGCGAACTATGGCTACACCTTC | CASSYSKGGANYGYTF
TRBJ1-1 | - | TRBV6-5 | TGTGCCAGCAGTTACTCGTGGACAACCGAAGCTTTCTTT | CASSYSWTTEAFF
TRBJ1-2 | - | TRBV6-1 | TGTGCCAGCAGTGAACAACCAGCGATGAACTATGGCTACACCTTC | CASSEQPAMNYGYTF
TRBJ1-2 | TRBD1 | TRBV18 | TGTGCCAGCTCACCACCGGGACAGGGGGCCTCGGGCTATGGCTACACCTTC | CASSPPGQGASGYGYTF
TRBJ2-3 | - | TRBV6-5 | TGTGCCAGCAGTTATACAGGGCCAGATACGCAGTATTTT | CASSYTGPDTQYF
TRBJ2-7 | - | TRBV7-9 | TGTGCCAGCAGCCCAAAAGGGGTAGGGCAGGGGCTTTACTTC | CASSPKGVGQGLYF
TRBJ2-7 | - | TRBV4-3 | TGCGCCAGCAGCCAAGATAGAAACGCCAACTACGAGCAGTACTTC | CASSQDRNANYEQYF
TRBJ2-7 | - | TRBV7-2 | TGTGCCAGCAGCTTAGAAGCCCTCTCCTACGAGCAGTACTTC | CASSLEALSYEQYF
TRBJ1-4 | TRBD1 | TRBV5-1 | TGCGCCAGCAGCGCGGGACAGGGGAATGAAAAACTGTTTTTT | CASSAGQGNEKLFF
TRBJ2-6 | TRBD1 | TRBV18 | TGTGCCAGCTCACCACAGGGGGGACAGGCAACTACCTCTGGGGCCAACGTCCTGACTTTC | CASSPQGGQATTSGANVLTF
TRBJ1-1 | - | TRBV5-1 | TGCGCCAGCAGCTTCCTCCAGGGGAACACTGAAGCTTTCTTT | CASSFLQGNTEAFF
TRBJ2-5 | - | TRBV5-1 | TGCGCCAGAAGCTACAGTGAGACCCAGTACTTC | CARSYSETQYF